The clone carrying this TCR beta chain has only a few counts. These data belong to a study of blood T cell repertoires in COVID-19. Overall study context: COVID-19 samples, acute and convalescent, were from the United States, Italy and Spain.

Participants came from roughly 24 US areas, aged roughly 18 to 89 years. Clinical histories supplied by participants themselves formed the basis of cohort assignment. The repertoire was sequenced with immunoSEQ multiplex PCR; TCRdb's copy has only in-frame clones and lacks some. The repertoire includes fewer than 350,000 clones, roughly 91% of them detected once, and roughly 2.1% sits in the top ten. CDR3 length: 19 amino acids. The V segment lost 5 bases and the J segment 5 bases; nucleotides outside the gene matches: 18. In germline, CDR1 is MNHNY, CDR2 SVGAGI (reference sequence). Sequenced material: PBMCs or T cells enriched from blood (not recorded which). The clonotype was recovered from a woman aged 40 to 55 with acute COVID-19. The chain is built from TRBV6-6 and TRBJ2-2; 9 bases agree with TRBD1. CDR3 coding DNA: TGTGCCAGCAGTCCCCGGGGACAGGGAGGTCTGGGGAAAACCGGGGAGCTGTTTTTT. Translating gives CASSPRGQGGLGKTGELFF.